The source of this T cell receptor beta chain is a study of T cell repertoires in cytomegalovirus infection. Study-wide findings and caveats: Clonotypes of TCR beta that were HLA-C-restricted and CMV-specific dominated the ex vivo response.

CDR1 is SGHRS and CDR2 is YFSETQ in the germline V gene. Trimming removed 1 base from V and 10 bases from J, with 21 bases in between. This CDR3 contains 16 residues. Note on this clonotype: Its antigen is as yet unknown.

TCRdb re-derived calls from the reads in MiXCR, one entry per CDR3 protein. Here the sample spans 250,000 or so distinct CDR3 sequences, less than 9.5% being singletons. This TCR came from a human donor in good health (CMV status not recorded). Some clones in this sample may be carry-over from other donors' samples. Sequencing was carried out using PBMCs. The chain employs TRBV5-1 and TRBJ2-1; possibly TRBD2 for D (8 bases). CDR3 amino acids: CASSLIGTAGDVEQFF. Written as DNA, the CDR3 is TGCGCCAGCAGCTTGATAGGGACAGCGGGGGACGTGGAGCAGTTCTTC.